This is a list of T cell receptor beta chains from one sample in a study of coeliac disease. Assay: immunoSEQ multiplex PCR; the TCRdb copy retains only in-frame clones and omits some. The sample contains roughly 7,000 clones, nearly 65% of which appear only once. What was sequenced was lamina propria lymphocytes from the gut. These receptors came from a woman in her sixties with active celiac disease. Each CDR3 is given with its conserved first and last residue. Each record gives: D gene, clone size, J gene, V gene, CDR3 DNA, CDR3 protein. The D gene is left open where the match is weak. Clone sizes are given selectively: once, few, many, or a class where the clone is expanded.

TRBD1	-	TRBJ1-2	TRBV30	TGTGCCTGGACAGGAGGGGGCGGAGGGTTTAGCTATGGCTACACCTTC	CAWTGGGGGFSYGYTF
TRBD2	few	TRBJ2-7	TRBV30	TGTGCCTGGGAGGGACTAGCGGGGACTTACGAGCAGTACTTC	CAWEGLAGTYEQYF
-	-	TRBJ2-7	TRBV18	TGTGCCAGCTCACAGTTTAGTCAATACTCCTACGAGCAGTACTTC	CASSQFSQYSYEQYF
-	few	TRBJ1-4	TRBV6-1	TGTGCCAGCAGTGAAGTGGCGGGGGCTTGGGAAAAACTGTTTTTT	CASSEVAGAWEKLFF
TRBD2	-	TRBJ2-1	TRBV10-3	TGTGCCATCAAACTAGCGGACTACAATGAGCAGTTCTTC	CAIKLADYNEQFF
TRBD2	-	TRBJ2-3	TRBV5-4	TGTGCCAGCGGTCCCACTAGCGGGGCCATGAGGGTTACGCAGTATTTT	CASGPTSGAMRVTQYF
TRBD1	-	TRBJ1-5	TRBV2	TGTGCCAGCAGGCAGGACAGGATTAGCAATCAGCCCCAGCATTTT	CASRQDRISNQPQHF
-	-	TRBJ1-1	TRBV7-2	TGTGCCAGCAGCACACGACCGGGGGGTAATTCGAACACTGAAGCTTTCTTT	CASSTRPGGNSNTEAFF
-	few	TRBJ2-3	TRBV7-9	TGTGCCAGCAGCCCTACCCTACTAGGAATAGGGACAGATACGCAGTATTTT	CASSPTLLGIGTDTQYF
-	-	TRBJ1-1	TRBV15	TGTGCCACCAGCAGAGGTAGGGGAAGTGAAGCTTTCTTT	CATSRGRGSEAFF
-	-	TRBJ1-4	TRBV5-1	TGCGCCAGCAGCTCCCACACAGGGCCTGAAAAACTGTTTTTT	CASSSHTGPEKLFF
-	medium-sized	TRBJ1-1	TRBV19	TGTGCCAGTATGGGAAAACTTCAGGGGTTCACTGAAGCTTTCTTT	CASMGKLQGFTEAFF
TRBD1	-	TRBJ2-7	TRBV19	TGTGCCAGTAGTACACCGGACAGGGGCTACGAGCAGTACTTC	CASSTPDRGYEQYF
TRBD1	-	TRBJ2-1	TRBV7-2	TGTGCCAGCATCCAGGGGACAGGGTCGTACAATGAGCAGTTCTTC	CASIQGTGSYNEQFF
-	few	TRBJ2-7	TRBV7-2	TGTGCCAGCAGCTTTCCGACGGAGGCGTACGAGCAGTACTTC	CASSFPTEAYEQYF
TRBD1	few	TRBJ2-7	TRBV27	TGTGCCAGCAGCCCAATACAGGGGAAGCAGTACTTC	CASSPIQGKQYF
-	-	TRBJ1-2	TRBV20-1	TGCAGTGCTAGTCAGGTTGGCTACACCTTC	CSASQVGYTF
-	-	TRBJ1-1	TRBV6-6	TGTGCCAGCAGTTTCCCACAGGGAATGGGCACTGAAGCTTTCTTT	CASSFPQGMGTEAFF
-	-	TRBJ1-2	TRBV27	TGTGTCAGCAGTTTAAGGGGGACCAACTATGGCTACACCTTC	CVSSLRGTNYGYTF
TRBD2	-	TRBJ2-7	TRBV19	TGTGCCAGTAGGGGGGGGACTAGCGGGAGCGGTGAGCAGTACTTC	CASRGGTSGSGEQYF
-	-	TRBJ1-1	TRBV6-6	TGTGCCAGCAGGCCCACAGGGACCACTGAAGCTTTCTTT	CASRPTGTTEAFF
TRBD1	-	TRBJ1-4	TRBV6-5	TGTGCCAGCAGTTACGGGGGGCGGGACAGGGGAGAAAAACTGTTTTTT	CASSYGGRDRGEKLFF
-	-	TRBJ2-1	TRBV30	TGTGCCTGTGTCCAAGCTGGGTCGGGGCAGTTCTTC	CACVQAGSGQFF
-	-	TRBJ2-5	TRBV7-2	TGTGCCAGCAGCTTAGTATCCGGGAGAAGGGAGACCCAGTACTTC	CASSLVSGRRETQYF
-	-	TRBJ2-1	TRBV11-2	TGTGCCAGCAGCTTAGGTCACTCCGAGCAGTTCTTC	CASSLGHSEQFF
TRBD1	-	TRBJ1-2	TRBV30	TGTGCCACACTTAGGGGACAGAGCTATGGCTACACCTTC	CATLRGQSYGYTF
-	-	TRBJ2-5	TRBV30	TGTGCCTGTAACTTGGGGGGGCGGGAGACCCAGTACTTC	CACNLGGRETQYF
TRBD2	-	TRBJ2-3	TRBV6-5	TGTGCCAGCAGTTCCCTCGGACTAGCGGCCACAGATACGCAGTATTTT	CASSSLGLAATDTQYF
TRBD1	-	TRBJ2-3	TRBV30	TGTGCCTGGAGTGAGGGACAGGCCGGAGATACGCAGTATTTT	CAWSEGQAGDTQYF
-	few	TRBJ2-7	TRBV4-1	TGCGCCAGCAGCCAAGACGGGACTGCACCATACGAGCAGTACTTC	CASSQDGTAPYEQYF
-	-	TRBJ2-4	TRBV2	TGTGCCAGCACTTCGGACATTCAGTACTTC	CASTSDIQYF
-	-	TRBJ2-5	TRBV5-1	TGCGCCACCACCCGGGAGTCGGGTCCACCACAAGAGACCCAGTACTTC	CATTRESGPPQETQYF
TRBD1	few	TRBJ1-2	TRBV9	TGTGCCAGCAGCGTAGAACAGGGGAACTATGGCTACACCTTC	CASSVEQGNYGYTF
-	-	TRBJ2-7	TRBV9	TGTGCCAGCAGCGTAGCTCAGGGCCTGACCTACGAGCAGTACTTC	CASSVAQGLTYEQYF
-	few	TRBJ1-1	TRBV5-1	TGCGCCAGCAGCTTTGCCCCGGGGAGGGGAGCTTTCTTT	CASSFAPGRGAFF
TRBD1	once	TRBJ1-1	TRBV7-9	TGTGCCAGCAGCAGGACAGGGGGATTCGGTGAGGCTGAAGCTTTCTTT	CASSRTGGFGEAEAFF
-	-	TRBJ1-2	TRBV28	TGTGCCAGCAGTTTGAGGGCCAGGAGGATCAATGGCTACACCTTC	CASSLRARRINGYTF
-	-	TRBJ1-2	TRBV6-5	TGTGCCAGCTCAAGGAAGGGGTATGGCTACACCTTC	CASSRKGYGYTF
-	-	TRBJ2-3	TRBV28	TGTGCCAGCAGTTTGGGGAGAAGCACAGATACGCAGTATTTT	CASSLGRSTDTQYF
TRBD2	-	TRBJ2-5	TRBV7-2	TGTGCCAGCAGCCGTAGCGGGGGCCTCCAAGAGACCCAGTACTTC	CASSRSGGLQETQYF
-	-	TRBJ2-7	TRBV4-2	TGTGCCAGCAGTTTACAGGGTTACGAGCAGTACTTC	CASSLQGYEQYF
-	-	TRBJ1-2	TRBV28	TGTGCCAGCAGTTTTGGAGCGGTGTATGGCTACACCTTC	CASSFGAVYGYTF
TRBD2	-	TRBJ2-7	TRBV7-8	TGTGCCAGCAGCAGTAGCGGGAGACTTTTCGCCCACGAGCAGTACTTC	CASSSSGRLFAHEQYF
-	-	TRBJ2-7	TRBV18	TGTGCCAGCTCACCCTGGGAATACGGGGGCTACGAGCAGTACTTC	CASSPWEYGGYEQYF
TRBD1	-	TRBJ2-7	TRBV23-1	TGCGCCAGCAGTCATTTTGGACAGGGGGCCGAATACTCCCCCTACGAGCAGTACTTC	CASSHFGQGAEYSPYEQYF
TRBD1	-	TRBJ1-1	TRBV18	TGTGCCAGCTCACCGAAGGATCAACCGGGACAGGGGACACAAGCTTTCTTT	CASSPKDQPGQGTQAFF
TRBD1	-	TRBJ2-7	TRBV7-2	TGTGCCAGCAGCTTAGATGGCTCGGGACAGGGTTACCGCGGCGAGCAGTACTTC	CASSLDGSGQGYRGEQYF
TRBD1	-	TRBJ2-1	TRBV7-8	TGTGCCAGCACCCTAGGACAGGGGAGACTCGGTGAGCAGTTCTTC	CASTLGQGRLGEQFF
TRBD2	-	TRBJ2-2	TRBV9	TGTGCCAGCAGCAAAACTAGCGGGGCCACCGGGGAGCTGTTTTTT	CASSKTSGATGELFF
-	-	TRBJ2-5	TRBV15	TGTGCCACCAGCAGTAGCGAGAATCAAGAGACCCAGTACTTC	CATSSSENQETQYF
TRBD1	-	TRBJ1-5	TRBV7-2	TGTGCCAGCAGCTTAGGAGTAGGACAGGGGGTATATCAGCCCCAGCATTTT	CASSLGVGQGVYQPQHF
-	-	TRBJ2-7	TRBV5-1	TGCGCCAGCAGCTTTAACAACGAGCAGTACTTC	CASSFNNEQYF
TRBD2	once	TRBJ2-3	TRBV9	TGTGCCAGCAGCCCACGGGACTACACAGATACGCAGTATTTT	CASSPRDYTDTQYF
-	-	TRBJ1-5	TRBV30	TGTGCCTGGAGTCCGAGGGGGAATCAGCCCCAGCATTTT	CAWSPRGNQPQHF
-	-	TRBJ2-7	TRBV18	TGTGCCAGCCGACAGTATTACGAGCAGTACTTC	CASRQYYEQYF
TRBD1	few	TRBJ1-5	TRBV6-6	TGTGCCAGCAGAACCACAGGGGGCGCCAATCAGCCCCAGCATTTT	CASRTTGGANQPQHF
TRBD2	-	TRBJ2-7	TRBV6-6	TGTGCCAGCAGTTACTCGGCGCTAGCGGGAGTCTACGAGCAGTACTTC	CASSYSALAGVYEQYF
-	-	TRBJ2-7	TRBV4-3	TGCGCCAGCAGCCAAGATAACAAGAACGAGTACTTC	CASSQDNKNEYF
TRBD1	medium-sized	TRBJ2-7	TRBV27	TGTGCCAGCAGTCAGGGACAGGGCGGCGCGGGGACCTACGAGCAGTACTTC	CASSQGQGGAGTYEQYF
-	-	TRBJ2-1	TRBV18	TGTGCCAGCTCCCTAAATCCGAGCGGAAAGTCCTACAATGAGCAGTTCTTC	CASSLNPSGKSYNEQFF